These 7 T cell receptor beta chains were sequenced from one sample in a study of blood T cells in healthy people across ages. Next came a second PCR, run for about 6 to 12 cycles, which used a sample-barcoded 5' primer along with a J-beta primer mix. TCRdb redid the calling of the 5' RACE reads with MiXCR, one entry per CDR3 protein. The data contain under 1 million distinct CDR3 sequences, under 45% of them singletons. Input material: blood. The source of these receptors is a man aged 55 to 69 in good health.

This clonotype has just a few counts. The CDR3 loop reads CASSRGIEETQYF. The CDR3 region has the DNA TGTGCCAGCTCACGGGGGATTGAGGAGACCCAGTACTTC. The V gene is TRBV18, the J gene TRBJ2-5; D is tentatively TRBD1 or TRBD2 (5 bases each). CDR3 length: 13 residues. CDR1 and CDR2 (germline): KGHSH, LQKENI. V was trimmed by 4 bases and J by 5 bases, leaving 11 bases between them.

Only a few counts were recorded for this clonotype. The V gene is TRBV7-9, the J gene TRBJ2-1, with a possible D match to TRBD2 (6 bases). V lost 4 bases to trimming and J lost 11 bases, with 21 bases between them. CDR3 size: 15 residues. The germline gives CDR1 SEHNR, CDR2 FQNEAQ (reference sequence). The CDR3, as DNA: TGTGCCAGCAGCTCCGTTGCGACTAGTACAATGAAGCAGTTCTTC. This codes for CASSSVATSTMKQFF.

This clonotype was seen more than once but under ten times. The rearrangement links TRBV12-3 or TRBV12-4 to TRBJ2-7; weak D call: TRBD1 (5 bases). CDR3 length: 15 amino acids. V shed 7 bases and J shed 2 bases, with 18 bases lying between them. This chain's CDR3 is CASTMTAKQPYEQYF. CDR3 in DNA: TGTGCCAGCACCATGACAGCGAAACAACCCTACGAGCAGTACTTC.

Only a few counts were recorded for this clonotype. The CDR3 loop reads CATSRGRTEAFF. The CDR3 DNA reads as TGTGCCACCAGCAGGGGCAGGACTGAAGCTTTCTTT. The chain joins TRBV15 to TRBJ1-1, with D unresolved. Germline lookup yields CDR1 LNHNV and CDR2 YYDKDF (reference sequence). Trimming pared 3 bases from V and 5 bases from J, leaving 7 bases between. The CDR3 is 12 residues long.

The rearrangement links TRBV20-1 to TRBJ2-3; maybe TRBD2 (6 bases). The V and J ends lost 1 base and 4 bases respectively, with 12 bases between them. Germline-derived CDR1 and CDR2 are DFQATT and SNEGSKA (reference sequence). The CDR3 loop spans 14 amino acids. The CDR3 protein is CSARVPGVADTQYF. Here the CDR3 DNA reads TGCAGTGCTAGAGTCCCGGGAGTCGCAGATACGCAGTATTTT.

The chain is built from TRBV11-2 and TRBJ2-7; D is possibly TRBD1 (6 bases). The V end was cut by 6 bases, the J end by 6 bases, with 21 bases between. The germline gives CDR1 SGHAT, CDR2 FQNNGV. The CDR3 loop spans 15 amino acids. CDR3 nucleotides: TGTGCCAGCAGTTATGGGACACTACCATGGTCCGAGCAGTACTTC. Its protein is CASSYGTLPWSEQYF.

This clonotype was picked up a small number of times. The chain uses TRBV20-1 and TRBJ2-1, with TRBD2 matching over 12 bases. V dropped 5 bases and J dropped 8; count of bases not matched to a gene: 4. CDR1 and CDR2 from the germline V gene are DFQATT and SNEGSKA (reference sequence). The CDR3 is 13 amino acids. The CDR3 sequence: CSAGTSGLDEQFF. For the CDR3, the DNA is TGCAGTGCTGGGACTAGCGGGCTGGATGAGCAGTTCTTC.